Sequencing of this T cell receptor (beta chain) was carried out in a study of shared clonotypes between healthy human individuals. The CDR3 loop spans 13 amino acids. V shed 7 bases and J shed 8 bases, with 17 bases lying between them. Germline values: CDR1 SGHTA, CDR2 FQGNSA. The repertoire was sequenced with immunoSEQ multiplex PCR; TCRdb's copy has only in-frame clones and lacks some. Of about 380,000 clones detected, 90% to 98% appear once; the ten largest clones hold about 0.34%. The sample holds one count of this clone. Sequenced input: memory CD8+ T cells sorted from blood. The subset is: CD45RO+ cells pooled with CCR7-negative TemRA cells. The receptor was isolated from a man aged 30 to 39 in good health. This chain links TRBV7-2 with TRBJ1-2; no clear D. In DNA form, the CDR3 reads TGTGCCAGCAACATATTTGTGGTAGGGGGCTACACCTTC. Its protein product is CASNIFVVGGYTF.